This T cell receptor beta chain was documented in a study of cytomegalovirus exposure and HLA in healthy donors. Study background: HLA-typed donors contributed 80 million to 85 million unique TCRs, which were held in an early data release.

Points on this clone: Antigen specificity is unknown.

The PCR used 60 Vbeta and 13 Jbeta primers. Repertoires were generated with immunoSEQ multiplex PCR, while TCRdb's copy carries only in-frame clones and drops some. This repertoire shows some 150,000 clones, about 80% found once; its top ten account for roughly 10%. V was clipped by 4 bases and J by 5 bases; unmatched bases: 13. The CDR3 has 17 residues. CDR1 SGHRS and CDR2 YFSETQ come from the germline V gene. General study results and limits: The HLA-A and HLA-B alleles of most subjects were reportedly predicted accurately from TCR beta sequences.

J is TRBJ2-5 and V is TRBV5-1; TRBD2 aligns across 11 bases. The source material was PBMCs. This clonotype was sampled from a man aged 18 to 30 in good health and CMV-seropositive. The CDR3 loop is CASSLGGLAGPGETQYF. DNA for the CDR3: TGCGCCAGCAGCCTGGGAGGACTAGCGGGCCCGGGCGAGACCCAGTACTTC.